One and the same sample provided the 26 T cell receptor beta chains below, sequenced in a study of OX40 agonist ivuxolimab in advanced cancers. Clones were sequenced by immunoSEQ multiplex PCR, and TCRdb holds only the in-frame ones, with some missing. The sample contains over 50,000 clones, about 88% of which appear only once. The source material was CD4+ or CD8+ T cells sorted from blood, sampled in a trial of the OX40 agonist ivuxolimab. The origin of the receptors is an adult with an advanced solid tumor such as melanoma, head and neck, liver or kidney cancer.

The chain links TRBV19 to TRBJ1-2; 9 bases line up with TRBD1. J gave up 9 bases and V 1 base, and 9 bases lay outside the gene matches. Germline values: CDR1 LNHDA, CDR2 SQIVND (reference sequence). The CDR3 runs 15 residues. CDR3 in amino acids: CASSIAQGALGSYTF. The CDR3 DNA reads as TGTGCCAGTAGTATAGCACAGGGGGCGCTTGGAAGCTACACCTTC.

This chain joins TRBV4-2 and TRBJ1-2, with D possibly being TRBD1 (6 bases). The V end lost 1 base, the J end lost 3 bases, and 12 bases lay between the germline ends. Germline lookup yields CDR1 LGHNA and CDR2 YNFKEQ. The CDR3 covers 15 residues. CDR3 protein: CASSQGQANDYGYTF. CDR3 nucleotide sequence: TGTGCCAGCAGCCAAGGACAGGCGAATGACTATGGCTACACCTTC.

The chain combines TRBV7-8 with TRBJ1-5; no reliable D call. CDR3 length: 13 residues. Trimming left V 5 bases short and J 4 bases short, with 9 bases between. CDR1 and CDR2 from the germline V gene are SGHVS and FQNEAQ. The CDR3 region is CASSPGRNQPQHF. In DNA, the CDR3 is TGTGCCAGCAGCCCCGGTCGGAATCAGCCCCAGCATTTT.

The chain is built from TRBV7-6 and TRBJ2-7; 8 bases fit TRBD1. V dropped 5 bases and J dropped 7; count of bases not matched to a gene: 13. Germline CDR1 and CDR2: SGHVS and FNYEAQ. The CDR3 contains 15 residues. CDR3 protein: CASSQKVTGVGEQYF. Here the CDR3 DNA reads TGTGCCAGCAGCCAGAAGGTGACAGGGGTTGGTGAGCAGTACTTC.

This clone was recorded once. The junction differs from germline at one of its ends, possibly a read error. The chain combines TRBV27 with TRBJ1-1; 7 nucleotides line up with TRBD1. This CDR3 has 15 residues. Germline V gene lookup returns CDR1 MNHEY and CDR2 SMNVEV (reference sequence). The DNA of the CDR3 is TGTGCCAGCAGTATATCGACAGGGATGAACACTGAAGCTTTCTTT. It translates to CASSISTGMNTEAFF.

As regards this clone: Within the sample, other DNA sequences also encode this same CDR3. The chain couples TRBV7-2 to TRBJ1-2; TRBD1 might be the D (5 bases). Per germline, CDR1 SGHTA and CDR2 FQGNSA. The CDR3 runs 12 residues. Trimming cost V 3 bases and J 5 bases, with 7 bases left between them. In nucleotides, the CDR3 is TGTGCCAGCAGCTTGGAGGGGTATGGCTACACCTTC. Protein sequence: CASSLEGYGYTF.

This clone was found once. The chain couples TRBV28 to TRBJ2-1; TRBD2 matches 12 bases. CDR3 size: 14 residues. Germline V CDR1 and CDR2: MDHEN, SYDVKM. J was trimmed by 7 bases and V by 4 bases; bases with no gene match: 2. This CDR3 is CASSWTSGKNEQFF. The CDR3 DNA follows: TGTGCCAGCAGTTGGACTAGCGGGAAGAATGAGCAGTTCTTC.

The chain uses TRBV25-1 and TRBJ1-4; D unclear. V gave up 3 bases and J gave up 3 bases, with 8 bases separating them. The CDR3 spans 14 residues. Per germline, CDR1 MGHDK and CDR2 SYGVNS. CDR3 sequence: CASSDSRSNEKLFF. The CDR3 coding sequence is TGTGCCAGCAGTGATTCCCGCTCTAATGAAAAACTGTTTTTT.

The chain is built from TRBV6-5 and TRBJ2-5; 7 bases fit TRBD1. The V segment lost 8 bases and the J segment 1 base; nucleotides outside the gene matches: 7. There are 14 residues in the CDR3. Germline values: CDR1 MNHEY, CDR2 SVGAGI. CDR3 coding DNA: TGTGCCAGCCACCCCCCAGGGGGCCAAGAGACCCAGTACTTC. It encodes CASHPPGGQETQYF.

The chain carries TRBV19 and TRBJ1-2; 10 nucleotides line up with TRBD1. Trimming at V came to 1 base and at J to 3 bases, leaving 8 bases not matched to a gene. CDR3 size: 17 residues. Germline V gives CDR1 LNHDA, CDR2 SQIVND (reference sequence). CDR3 protein: CASSIALTGGSDYGYTF. CDR3 sequence (DNA): TGTGCCAGTAGTATAGCCCTGACAGGGGGCTCGGACTATGGCTACACCTTC.

This chain joins TRBV7-6 and TRBJ1-6; D is perhaps TRBD1 (5 bases). The CDR3 loop spans 15 amino acids. Germline V gene sequence: CDR1 SGHVS, CDR2 FNYEAQ. The germline V and J ends were trimmed by 5 bases and 7 bases, with 15 bases remaining between them. The CDR3 is CASSLSRDVNSPLHF. The CDR3 region has the DNA TGTGCCAGCAGCCTTAGCCGGGACGTGAATTCACCCCTCCACTTT. The full variable domain, with the rest looked up from reference TRBV7-6 and TRBJ1-6, is GAGVSQSPRYKVTKRGQDVALRCDPISGHVSLYWYRQALGQGPEFLTYFNYEAQQDKSGLPNDRFSAERPEGSISTLTIQRTEQRDSAMYRCASSLSRDVNSPLHFGNGTRLTVT.

The chain uses TRBV27 and TRBJ2-7; 7 nucleotides agree with TRBD2. This CDR3 is built from 15 residues. Trimming at V came to 6 bases and at J to 3 bases, leaving 11 bases not matched to a gene. In germline, CDR1 is MNHEY, CDR2 SMNVEV (reference sequence). The CDR3 DNA reads TGTGCCAGCAGCCCGACGGGGGGATGGATCTACGAGCAGTACTTC. Its protein product is CASSPTGGWIYEQYF.

This clone was observed a handful of times. The CDR3 region is CASSFIDGALNYGYTF. CDR3 coding DNA: TGCGCCAGCAGCTTCATTGACGGTGCTTTGAACTATGGCTACACCTTC. J is TRBJ1-2 and V is TRBV5-1, with D hard to call. There are 16 residues in the CDR3. The germline gives CDR1 SGHRS, CDR2 YFSETQ. V gave up 2 bases and J gave up 2 bases, with 16 bases separating them.

This rearrangement joins TRBV5-1 to TRBJ2-3; D is uncertain. This CDR3 spans 14 amino acids. The ends were cut back, 0 bases at V and 8 bases at J, with 13 bases in the middle. Germline V gene lookup returns CDR1 SGHRS and CDR2 YFSETQ. CDR3 protein: CASSLGRVLGTQYF. The CDR3 DNA reads as TGCGCCAGCAGCTTGGGAAGGGTTTTAGGTACGCAGTATTTT.

The CDR3 DNA reads as TGTGCCAGCTACACGTGGGTGGGACAGCCTAGCACAGATACGCAGTATTTT. Residues: CASYTWVGQPSTDTQYF. The chain has TRBV28 and TRBJ2-3; TRBD1 matches 7 bases. Germline V gene data show CDR1 as MDHEN and CDR2 as SYDVKM. CDR3 length: 17 amino acids. The J segment lost 0 bases and the V segment lost 8 bases, leaving 14 bases of the junction unmatched.

The chain carries TRBV19 and TRBJ1-6; maybe TRBD1 (6 bases). Germline V gives CDR1 LNHDA, CDR2 SQIVND (reference sequence). The CDR3 totals 16 residues. Trimming shortened V by 6 bases and J by 0 bases, and 12 bases separated the two germline ends. The CDR3 DNA reads TGTGCCAGTAGCCTCGGGACATCCTCCTATAATTCACCCCTCCACTTT. This codes for CASSLGTSSYNSPLHF.

V usage is TRBV2 and J usage is TRBJ1-2; D call uncertain. The CDR3 has 14 amino acids. Germline CDR1 and CDR2: SNHLY and FYNNEI. The V end lost 1 base, the J end lost 8 bases, and 14 bases lay between the germline ends. CDR3 nucleotides: TGTGCCAGCAGTGAAGACACTTCTTCCCTAGGCTACACCTTC. Its translation is CASSEDTSSLGYTF. The full variable domain, rest sourced from reference TRBV2 and TRBJ1-2, is EPEVTQTPSHQVTQMGQEVILRCVPISNHLYFYWYRQILGQKVEFLVSFYNNEISEKSEIFDDQFSVERPDGSNFTLKIRSTKLEDSAMYFCASSEDTSSLGYTFGSGTRLTVV.

The V gene is TRBV4-2, the J gene TRBJ2-5; D is unclear. Germline CDR1 reads LGHNA; CDR2 reads YNFKEQ. The V gene lost 0 bases and the J gene lost 5 bases, with 10 bases spanning the gap. The CDR3 extends over 14 amino acids. CDR3 amino acids: CASSQDGPRETQYF. In DNA form, the CDR3 reads TGTGCCAGCAGCCAAGATGGGCCGCGGGAGACCCAGTACTTC.

The chain combines TRBV7-2 with TRBJ2-3, with 10 bases identical to TRBD2. The V segment lost 5 bases and the J segment 9 bases; nucleotides outside the gene matches: 5. Germline values: CDR1 SGHTA, CDR2 FQGNSA. The CDR3 spans 13 residues. As DNA, the CDR3 is TGTGCCAGCAGCCCCGGGACTAGCGTAACGCAGTATTTT. Protein product: CASSPGTSVTQYF.

This clone was detected once. The gene calls are TRBV9 and TRBJ2-5, with 10 bases that match TRBD2. J lost 2 bases, V lost 4 bases, and 5 bases had no gene match. This CDR3 comprises 15 residues. Germline V gene data show CDR1 as SGDLS and CDR2 as YYNGEE. The CDR3 loop is CASSPAGGYQETQYF. DNA for the CDR3: TGTGCCAGCAGCCCAGCGGGGGGGTATCAAGAGACCCAGTACTTC.

This chain joins TRBV7-2 and TRBJ2-4, with 12 bases fitting TRBD2. Germline assignment: CDR1 SGHTA and CDR2 FQGNSA. The CDR3 has 17 residues. V shed 1 base, J shed 5 bases, and the junction held 6 bases outside the gene matches. This chain's CDR3 is CASSLDWLAGGQNIQYF. The CDR3 bases are TGTGCCAGCAGCTTAGATTGGCTAGCGGGAGGGCAAAACATTCAGTACTTC. Full variable domain (rest looked up from reference TRBV7-2 and TRBJ2-4): GAGVSQSPSNKVTEKGKDVELRCDPISGHTALYWYRQSLGQGLEFLIYFQGNSAPDKSGLPSDRFSAERTGGSVSTLTIQRTQQEDSAVYLCASSLDWLAGGQNIQYFGAGTRLSVL.

V gene TRBV5-1 combines with J gene TRBJ2-3, with TRBD2 matching over 7 bases. Losses at the gene ends were 3 bases for V and 0 bases for J; bases not matched to a gene: 10. CDR3 length: 17 amino acids. Germline loops: CDR1 SGHRS, CDR2 YFSETQ. The CDR3 loop is CASSWGNGGSSTDTQYF. CDR3 DNA sequence: TGCGCCAGCAGCTGGGGTAACGGGGGGTCTAGCACAGATACGCAGTATTTT.

This chain connects TRBV30 to TRBJ2-1, with D tentatively TRBD1 (5 bases). CDR3 length: 13 residues. Germline V gene data show CDR1 as GTSNPN and CDR2 as SVGIG (reference sequence). With 0 bases removed from V and 4 bases from J, the gap between germline ends came to 7 bases. Here the CDR3 DNA reads TGTGCCTGGAGTGTACAGGCTTACAATGAGCAGTTCTTC. Protein product: CAWSVQAYNEQFF.

J is TRBJ2-5 and V is TRBV6-6; possible D gene TRBD2, 5 bases. The V and J ends lost 8 bases and 7 bases respectively, with 14 bases between them. The CDR3 covers 12 residues. Germline-derived CDR1 and CDR2 are MNHNY and SVGAGI (reference sequence). The CDR3 protein is CASVPGSGTQYF. The DNA of the CDR3 is TGTGCCAGCGTCCCGGGGTCCGGGACCCAGTACTTC.

The CDR3 reads CASSLATGVGNTEAFF. The CDR3 bases are TGCGCCAGCAGCTTGGCGACAGGGGTTGGGAACACTGAAGCTTTCTTT. The chain joins TRBV5-1 to TRBJ1-1; TRBD1 matches at 8 bases. Germline V CDR1 and CDR2: SGHRS, YFSETQ. Losses at the gene ends were 0 bases for V and 1 base for J; bases not matched to a gene: 5. This CDR3 comprises 16 residues. Full variable domain (remainder filled in from reference TRBV5-1 and TRBJ1-1): KAGVTQTPRYLIKTRGQQVTLSCSPISGHRSVSWYQQTPGQGLQFLFEYFSETQRNKGNFPGRFSGRQFSNSRSEMNVSTLELGDSALYLCASSLATGVGNTEAFFGQGTRLTVV.

V usage is TRBV5-6 and J usage is TRBJ2-7, with D perhaps being TRBD1 or TRBD2 (6 bases each). CDR3 length equals 15 residues. The germline V gene has CDR1 SGHDT and CDR2 YYEEEE. The V gene lost 1 base and the J gene lost 4 bases, with 15 bases spanning the gap. CDR3 nucleotide sequence: TGTGCCAGCAGCTTGTACGGGGGCGTGCTGTACGAGCAGTACTTC. Protein sequence: CASSLYGGVLYEQYF.